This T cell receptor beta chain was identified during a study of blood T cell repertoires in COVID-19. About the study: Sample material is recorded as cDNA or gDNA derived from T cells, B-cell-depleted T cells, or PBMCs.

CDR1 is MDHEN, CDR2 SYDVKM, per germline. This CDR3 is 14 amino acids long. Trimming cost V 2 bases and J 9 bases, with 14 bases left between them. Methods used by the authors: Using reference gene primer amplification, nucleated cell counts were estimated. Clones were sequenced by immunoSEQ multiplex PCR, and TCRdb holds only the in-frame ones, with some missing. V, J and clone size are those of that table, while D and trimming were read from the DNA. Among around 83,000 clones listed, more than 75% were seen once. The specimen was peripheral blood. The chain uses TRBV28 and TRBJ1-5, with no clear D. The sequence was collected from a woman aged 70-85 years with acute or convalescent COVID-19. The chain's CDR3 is CASSLVEEEGPQHF. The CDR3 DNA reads TGTGCCAGCAGTTTAGTGGAGGAAGAGGGGCCCCAGCATTTT. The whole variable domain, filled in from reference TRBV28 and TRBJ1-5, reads DVKVTQSSRYLVKRTGEKVFLECVQDMDHENMFWYRQDPGLGLRLIYFSYDVKMKEKGDIPEGYSVSREKKERFSLILESASTNQTSMYLCASSLVEEEGPQHFGDGTRLSIL.